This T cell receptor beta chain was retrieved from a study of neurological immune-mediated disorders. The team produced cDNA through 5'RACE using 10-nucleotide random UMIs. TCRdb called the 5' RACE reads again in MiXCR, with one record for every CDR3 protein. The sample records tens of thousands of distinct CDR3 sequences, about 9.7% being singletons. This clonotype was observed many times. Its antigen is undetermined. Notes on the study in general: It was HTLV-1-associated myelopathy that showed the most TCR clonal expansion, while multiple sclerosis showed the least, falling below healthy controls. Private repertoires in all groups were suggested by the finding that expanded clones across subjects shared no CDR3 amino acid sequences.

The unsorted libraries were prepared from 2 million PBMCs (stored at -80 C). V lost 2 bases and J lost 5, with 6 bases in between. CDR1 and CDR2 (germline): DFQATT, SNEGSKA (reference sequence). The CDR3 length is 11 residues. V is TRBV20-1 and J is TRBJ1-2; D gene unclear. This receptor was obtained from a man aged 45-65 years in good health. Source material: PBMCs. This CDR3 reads CSARPFYGYTF. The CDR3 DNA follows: TGCAGTGCTAGACCCTTTTATGGCTACACCTTC.